Sequencing of this TCR beta chain was carried out in a study of T cells in Graves' hyperthyroidism and ophthalmopathy. Source material for PBMCs was less than 12 ml fresh peripheral blood. Study-level findings and limits: Blood shared most expanded thyroid clonotypes above 0.001.

Amplified regions were TCR beta CDR3 sequences from RNA transcripts. The TCR CDR3 was amplified in a first-round RT-PCR using the HTBI primer set. MiXCR, run by TCRdb on the multiplex PCR reads, gives a single entry per CDR3 protein. The top ten clones hold approximately 40% of a sample with around 200,000 distinct CDR3 sequences, approximately 16% of them seen once. Comments on this clonotype: Its antigen is not identified.

The TCR originated in a middle-aged man with Graves' hyperthyroidism. The specimen sequenced was blood.

Here the CDR3 DNA reads TGTGCCAGCAGCCCTGGCGGGAGATCGGCCGAGCAGTACTTC. Encoded protein: CASSPGGRSAEQYF. This chain connects TRBV7-2 to TRBJ2-7; TRBD2 aligns across 7 bases. V was pared by 5 bases and J by 6 bases, with 10 bases of the junction left unmatched. Germline V gene data show CDR1 as SGHTA and CDR2 as FQGNSA. The CDR3 has 14 residues. The entire variable domain, with the rest obtained from reference TRBV7-2 and TRBJ2-7, is as follows: GAGVSQSPSNKVTEKGKDVELRCDPISGHTALYWYRQSLGQGLEFLIYFQGNSAPDKSGLPSDRFSAERTGGSVSTLTIQRTQQEDSAVYLCASSPGGRSAEQYFGPGTRLTVT.